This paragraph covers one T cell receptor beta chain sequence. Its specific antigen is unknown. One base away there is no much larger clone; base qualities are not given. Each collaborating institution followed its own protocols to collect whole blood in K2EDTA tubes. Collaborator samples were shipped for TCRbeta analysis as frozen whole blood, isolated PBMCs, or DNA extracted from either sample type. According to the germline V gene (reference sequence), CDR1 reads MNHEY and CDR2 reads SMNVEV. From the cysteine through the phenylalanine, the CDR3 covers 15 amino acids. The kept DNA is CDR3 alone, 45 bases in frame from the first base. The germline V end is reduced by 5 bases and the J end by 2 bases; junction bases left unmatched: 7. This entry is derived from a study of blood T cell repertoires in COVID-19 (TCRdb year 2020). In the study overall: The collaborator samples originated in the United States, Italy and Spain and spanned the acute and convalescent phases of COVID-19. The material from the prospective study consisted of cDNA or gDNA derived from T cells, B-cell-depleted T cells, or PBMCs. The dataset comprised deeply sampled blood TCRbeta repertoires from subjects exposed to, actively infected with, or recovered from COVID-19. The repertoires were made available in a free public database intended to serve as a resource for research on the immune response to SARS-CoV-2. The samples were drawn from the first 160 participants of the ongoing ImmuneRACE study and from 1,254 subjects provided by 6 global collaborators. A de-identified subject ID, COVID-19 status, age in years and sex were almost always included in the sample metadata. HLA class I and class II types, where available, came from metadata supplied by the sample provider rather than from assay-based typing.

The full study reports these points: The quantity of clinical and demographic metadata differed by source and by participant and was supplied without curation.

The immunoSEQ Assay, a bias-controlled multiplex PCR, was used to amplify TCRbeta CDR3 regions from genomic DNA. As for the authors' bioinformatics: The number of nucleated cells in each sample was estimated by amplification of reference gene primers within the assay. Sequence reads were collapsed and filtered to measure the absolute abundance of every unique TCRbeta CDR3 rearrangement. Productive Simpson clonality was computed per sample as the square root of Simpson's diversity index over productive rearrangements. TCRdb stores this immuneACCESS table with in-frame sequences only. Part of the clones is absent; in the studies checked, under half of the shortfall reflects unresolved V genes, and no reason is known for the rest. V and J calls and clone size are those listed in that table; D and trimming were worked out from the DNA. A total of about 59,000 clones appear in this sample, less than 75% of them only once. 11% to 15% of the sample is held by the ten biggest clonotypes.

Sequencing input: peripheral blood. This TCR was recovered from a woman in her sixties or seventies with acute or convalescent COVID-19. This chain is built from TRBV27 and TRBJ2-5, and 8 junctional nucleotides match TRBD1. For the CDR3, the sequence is CASSMAGQAQETQYF. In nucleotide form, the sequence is TGTGCCAGCAGTATGGCGGGACAGGCTCAAGAGACCCAGTACTTC.